This T cell receptor (beta chain) emerged from a study of OX40 agonist ivuxolimab in advanced cancers. Looking at the study overall: Those enrolled were around 87% male, with a mean age of approximately 60 years and ages from roughly 20 to 85.

J gave up 3 bases and V 3 bases, and 5 bases lay outside the gene matches. Germline lookup yields CDR1 LNHDA and CDR2 SQIVND (reference sequence). This CDR3 has 15 amino acids. General study findings and limits: At 0.1 to 3.0 mg/kg, CD4+ and CD8+ blood T cells expanded clonally by week 6. Expanded peripheral T-cell antigen specificity went undetermined.

As for this clone: Its specificity is unknown.

Clones were sequenced by immunoSEQ multiplex PCR, and TCRdb holds only the in-frame ones, with some missing. The sample carries roughly 100,000 clones, 90% recorded once. The clonotype originates from an adult with an advanced solid tumor such as melanoma, head and neck, liver or kidney cancer. The material was CD4+ or CD8+ T cells sorted from blood, obtained in a trial of the OX40 agonist ivuxolimab. This chain joins TRBV19 and TRBJ2-7; 10 bases align to TRBD2. The CDR3: CASSMGLAPSYEQYF. DNA of the CDR3: TGTGCCAGTAGTATGGGACTAGCGCCCAGCTACGAGCAGTACTTC.